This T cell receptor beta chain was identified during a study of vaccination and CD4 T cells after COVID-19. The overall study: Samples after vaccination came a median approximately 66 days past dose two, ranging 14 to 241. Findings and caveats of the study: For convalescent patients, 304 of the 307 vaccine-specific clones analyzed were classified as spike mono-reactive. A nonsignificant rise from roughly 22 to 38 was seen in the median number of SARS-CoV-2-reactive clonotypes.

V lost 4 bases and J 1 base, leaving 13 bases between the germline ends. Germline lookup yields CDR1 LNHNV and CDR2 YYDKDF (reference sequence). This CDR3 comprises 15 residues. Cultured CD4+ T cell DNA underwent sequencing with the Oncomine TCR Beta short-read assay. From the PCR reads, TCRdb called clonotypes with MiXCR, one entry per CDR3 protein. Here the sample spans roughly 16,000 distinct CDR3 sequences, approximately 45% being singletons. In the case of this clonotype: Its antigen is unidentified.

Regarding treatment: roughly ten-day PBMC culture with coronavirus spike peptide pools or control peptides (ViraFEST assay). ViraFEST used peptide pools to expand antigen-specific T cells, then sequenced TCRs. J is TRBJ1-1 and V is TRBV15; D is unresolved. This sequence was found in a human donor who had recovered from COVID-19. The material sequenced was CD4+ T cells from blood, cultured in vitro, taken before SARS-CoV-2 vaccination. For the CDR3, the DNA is TGTGCCACCAGCACAAATTTAATCGGGAACACTGAAGCTTTCTTT. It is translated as CATSTNLIGNTEAFF. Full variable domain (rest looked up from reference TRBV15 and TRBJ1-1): DAMVIQNPRYQVTQFGKPVTLSCSQTLNHNVMYWYQQKSSQAPKLLFHYYDKDFNNEADTPDNFQSRRPNTSFCFLDIRSPGLGDTAMYLCATSTNLIGNTEAFFGQGTRLTVV.